This T cell receptor beta chain is drawn from a study of T cell clusters in autoimmune cytopenias. Findings of the study overall: No cluster-lack signature appeared between secondary cytopenia and chronic lymphocytic leukemia patients, apparently due to lymphoma masking.

One tube held mixed TRB-A and TRB-B primer pools for touch-down PCR. After re-calling the multiplex PCR reads, TCRdb lists one entry per CDR3 protein, DNA absent. This sample's table reports 9,500 to 11,000 distinct CDR3 sequences. In the case of this clonotype: The antigen is unknown.

Some 34,000 genome equivalents of blood DNA were amplified for TRB. These data were also reused for a study on T cell repertoires in aging, cancer and after chemotherapy.

The material sequenced was peripheral blood. This clonotype was sampled from a human donor in good health.

CDR3 in amino acids: CASSPPQGKLFF. The J gene is TRBJ1-4, the V gene TRBV5-4; TCRdb's D call of TRBD1 is untestable without DNA. The length of the CDR3 is 12 residues. CDR1 and CDR2 from the germline V gene are SGHNT and YYREEE (reference sequence). The full variable domain, with the rest looked up from reference TRBV5-4 and TRBJ1-4, is ETGVTQSPTHLIKTRGQQVTLRCSSQSGHNTVSWYQQALGQGPQFIFQYYREEENGRGNFPPRFSGLQFPNYSSELNVNALELDDSALYLCASSPPQGKLFFGSGTQLSVL.